This T cell receptor beta chain was sequenced during a study of shared clonotypes between healthy human individuals. This table comes from immunoSEQ multiplex PCR, and its TCRdb copy is limited to in-frame clones, with some not included. The sample holds hundreds of thousands of clones, around nine tenths seen once. As concerns this clone: Antigen unknown.

Study-wide findings and caveats: Generation of non-shared clonotypes was less probable than generation of clonotypes shared by all four donors.

The sequenced material came from memory CD8+ T cells sorted from blood. Subset noted: CD45RO+ cells pooled with CCR7-negative TemRA cells. This sequence originates from a man aged 18-30 years in good health.

CDR3 region: CASSPYGTEVYQPQHF. The CDR3, as DNA: TGTGCCAGCTCACCTTACGGGACTGAAGTCTATCAGCCCCAGCATTTT. The genes are TRBV18 and TRBJ1-5, with a weak D call TRBD1 (5 bases). Germline V gene data show CDR1 as KGHSH and CDR2 as LQKENI. The germline V and J ends were trimmed by 3 bases and 5 bases, with 17 bases remaining between them. This CDR3 contains 16 residues.